This T cell receptor beta chain was documented in a study of blood T cell repertoires in COVID-19. Study summary: T cells, B-cell-depleted T cells, or PBMCs supplied cDNA or gDNA.

The repertoire was sequenced with immunoSEQ multiplex PCR; TCRdb's copy has only in-frame clones and lacks some. The sample contains about 180,000 clones, approximately 80% of which appear only once. The germline V and J ends were trimmed by 1 base and 1 base, with 14 bases remaining between them. The CDR3 covers 17 residues. From germline, CDR1 is LGHNT and CDR2 FRNRAP. This clonotype was sampled from a human donor in a cohort sampled during active COVID-19. V is TRBV12-5 and J is TRBJ2-1, with a weak D call TRBD2 (6 bases). The sequenced sample consisted of peripheral blood. CDR3 loop: CASGLAPGLASYNEQFF. DNA for the CDR3: TGTGCTAGTGGTTTGGCTCCGGGACTTGCGTCCTACAATGAGCAGTTCTTC.